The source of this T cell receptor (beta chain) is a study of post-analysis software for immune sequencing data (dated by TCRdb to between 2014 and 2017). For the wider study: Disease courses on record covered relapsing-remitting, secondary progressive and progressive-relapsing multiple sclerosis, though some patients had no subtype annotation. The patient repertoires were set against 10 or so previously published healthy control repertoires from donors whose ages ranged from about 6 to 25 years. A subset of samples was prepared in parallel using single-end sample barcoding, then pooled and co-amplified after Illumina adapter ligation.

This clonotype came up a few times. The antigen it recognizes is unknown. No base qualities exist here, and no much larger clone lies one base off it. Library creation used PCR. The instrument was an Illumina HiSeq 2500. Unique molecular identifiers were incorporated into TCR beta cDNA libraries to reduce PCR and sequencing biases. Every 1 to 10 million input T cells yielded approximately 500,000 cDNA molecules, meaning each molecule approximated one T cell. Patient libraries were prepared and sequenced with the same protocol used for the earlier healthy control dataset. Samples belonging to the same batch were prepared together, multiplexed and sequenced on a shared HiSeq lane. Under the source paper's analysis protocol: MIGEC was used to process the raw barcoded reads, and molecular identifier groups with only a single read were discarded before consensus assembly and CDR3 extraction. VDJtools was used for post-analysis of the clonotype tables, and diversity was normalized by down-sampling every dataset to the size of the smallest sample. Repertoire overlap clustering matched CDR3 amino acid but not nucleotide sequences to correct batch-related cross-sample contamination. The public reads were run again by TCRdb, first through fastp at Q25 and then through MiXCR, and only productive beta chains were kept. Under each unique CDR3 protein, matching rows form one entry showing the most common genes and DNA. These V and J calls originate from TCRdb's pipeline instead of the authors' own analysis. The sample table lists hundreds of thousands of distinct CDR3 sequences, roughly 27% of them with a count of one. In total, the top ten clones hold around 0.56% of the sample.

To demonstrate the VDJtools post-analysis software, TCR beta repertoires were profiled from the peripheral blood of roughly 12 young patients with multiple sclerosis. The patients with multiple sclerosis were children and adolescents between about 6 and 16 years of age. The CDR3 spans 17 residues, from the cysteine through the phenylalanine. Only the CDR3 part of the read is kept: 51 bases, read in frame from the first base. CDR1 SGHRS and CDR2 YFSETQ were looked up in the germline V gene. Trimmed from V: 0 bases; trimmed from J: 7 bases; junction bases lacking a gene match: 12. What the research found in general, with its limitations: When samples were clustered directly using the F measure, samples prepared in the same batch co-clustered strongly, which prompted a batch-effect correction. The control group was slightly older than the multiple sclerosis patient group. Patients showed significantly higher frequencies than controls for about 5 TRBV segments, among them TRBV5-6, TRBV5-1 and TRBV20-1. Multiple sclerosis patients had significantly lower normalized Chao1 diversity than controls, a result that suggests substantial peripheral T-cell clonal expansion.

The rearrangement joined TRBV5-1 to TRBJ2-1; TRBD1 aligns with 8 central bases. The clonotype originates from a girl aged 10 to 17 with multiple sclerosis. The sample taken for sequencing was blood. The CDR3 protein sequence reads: CASSLVQGGRSRNEQFF. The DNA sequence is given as TGCGCCAGCAGCTTGGTACAGGGGGGCCGTTCTCGGAATGAGCAGTTCTTC.